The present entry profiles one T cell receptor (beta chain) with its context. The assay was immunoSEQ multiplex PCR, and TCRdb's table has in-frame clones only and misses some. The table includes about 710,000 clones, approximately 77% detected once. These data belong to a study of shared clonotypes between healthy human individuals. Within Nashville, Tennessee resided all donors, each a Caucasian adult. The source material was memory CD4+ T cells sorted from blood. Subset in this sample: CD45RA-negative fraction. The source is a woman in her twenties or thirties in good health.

CDR3 sequence reads: CASSLSLSPNQPQHF. The CDR3 coding sequence is TGTGCCAGCAGCCTATCCCTGAGTCCGAATCAGCCCCAGCATTTT. The chain recombines TRBV6-5 with TRBJ1-5; D not certain. Trimming pared 6 bases from V and 4 bases from J, leaving 16 bases between. Germline loops: CDR1 MNHEY, CDR2 SVGAGI. There are 15 residues in the CDR3.